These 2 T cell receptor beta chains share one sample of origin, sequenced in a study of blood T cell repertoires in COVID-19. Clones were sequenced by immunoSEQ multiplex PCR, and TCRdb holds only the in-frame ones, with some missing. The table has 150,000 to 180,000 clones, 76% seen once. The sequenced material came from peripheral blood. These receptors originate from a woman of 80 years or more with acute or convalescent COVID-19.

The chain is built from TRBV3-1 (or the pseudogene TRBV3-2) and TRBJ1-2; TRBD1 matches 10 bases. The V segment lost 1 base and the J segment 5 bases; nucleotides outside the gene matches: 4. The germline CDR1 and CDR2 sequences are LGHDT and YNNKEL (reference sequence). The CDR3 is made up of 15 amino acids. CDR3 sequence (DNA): TGTGCCAGCAGCCAAGCCGGGACAGGGGTTTATGGCTACACCTTC. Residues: CASSQAGTGVYGYTF.

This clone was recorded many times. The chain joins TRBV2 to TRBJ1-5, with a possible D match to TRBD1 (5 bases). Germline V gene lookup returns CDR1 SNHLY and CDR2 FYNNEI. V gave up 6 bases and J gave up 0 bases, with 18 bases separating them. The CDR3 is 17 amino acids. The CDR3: CASRPGRGQNSNQPQHF. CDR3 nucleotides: TGTGCCAGCAGGCCAGGGCGCGGTCAGAATAGCAATCAGCCCCAGCATTTT. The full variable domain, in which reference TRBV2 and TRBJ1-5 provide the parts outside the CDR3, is EPEVTQTPSHQVTQMGQEVILRCVPISNHLYFYWYRQILGQKVEFLVSFYNNEISEKSEIFDDQFSVERPDGSNFTLKIRSTKLEDSAMYFCASRPGRGQNSNQPQHFGDGTRLSIL.